The clone carrying this T cell receptor beta chain has more than one count but fewer than ten. These data come from a study of early T cells in non-severe SARS-CoV-2 infection. Germline assignment: CDR1 MNHEY and CDR2 SVGAGI. The CDR3 consists of 17 residues. V lost 10 bases, J lost 3 bases, and 16 bases stayed unmatched. TCRdb used MiXCR to reprocess the 5' RACE reads, holding one entry per CDR3 protein. The data contain roughly 120,000 distinct CDR3 sequences, more than 13% of them singletons. V and J are TRBV6-5 and TRBJ2-2, with 8 bases identical to TRBD1. The TCR originated in an adult who was a healthcare worker with PCR-confirmed SARS-CoV-2 infection or an uninfected control (not recorded which). Sequencing used whole blood. CDR3 region: CATTRPRGRGDTGELFF. Here the CDR3 DNA reads TGTGCCACAACCCGCCCCAGGGGGCGAGGAGACACCGGGGAGCTGTTTTTT.